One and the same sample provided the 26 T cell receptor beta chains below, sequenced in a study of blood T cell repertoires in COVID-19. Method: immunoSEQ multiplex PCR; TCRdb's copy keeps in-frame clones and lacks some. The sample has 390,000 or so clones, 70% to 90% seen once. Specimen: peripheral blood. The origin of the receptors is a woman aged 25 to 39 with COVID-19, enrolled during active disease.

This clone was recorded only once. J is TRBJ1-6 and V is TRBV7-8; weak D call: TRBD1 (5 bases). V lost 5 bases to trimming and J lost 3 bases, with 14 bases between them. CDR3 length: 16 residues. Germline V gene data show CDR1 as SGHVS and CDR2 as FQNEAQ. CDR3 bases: TGTGCCAGCAGCCGGACGACAGCCAACTATAATTCACCCCTCCACTTT. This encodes CASSRTTANYNSPLHF.

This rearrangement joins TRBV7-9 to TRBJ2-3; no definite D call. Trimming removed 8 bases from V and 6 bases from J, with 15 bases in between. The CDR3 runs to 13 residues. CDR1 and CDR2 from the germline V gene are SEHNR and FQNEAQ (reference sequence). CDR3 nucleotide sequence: TGTGCCAGCGGCGCTTCGACATGGGATACGCAGTATTTT. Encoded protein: CASGASTWDTQYF.

The CDR3 sequence is CASSPLAGADTQYF. The DNA for the CDR3 is TGTGCCAGCAGTCCCCTCGCGGGAGCGGATACGCAGTATTTT. This chain joins TRBV27 and TRBJ2-3; 7 positions agree with TRBD2. With V trimmed by 5 bases and J by 6 bases, 8 bases remained unmatched. The CDR3 is made up of 14 amino acids. The germline V gene has CDR1 MNHEY and CDR2 SMNVEV (reference sequence).

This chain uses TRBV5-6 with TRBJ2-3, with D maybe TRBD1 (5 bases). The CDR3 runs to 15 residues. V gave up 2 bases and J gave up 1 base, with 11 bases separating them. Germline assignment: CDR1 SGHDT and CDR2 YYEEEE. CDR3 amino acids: CASSFGFRGTDTQYF. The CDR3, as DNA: TGTGCCAGCAGCTTTGGGTTCAGGGGCACAGATACGCAGTATTTT.

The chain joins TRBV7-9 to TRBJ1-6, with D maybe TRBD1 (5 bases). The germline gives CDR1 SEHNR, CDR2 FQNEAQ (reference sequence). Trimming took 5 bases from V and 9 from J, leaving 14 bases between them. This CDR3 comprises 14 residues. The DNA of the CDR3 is TGTGCCAGCAGCATAACTGGCGGGGGTTCACCCCTCCACTTT. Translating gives CASSITGGGSPLHF.

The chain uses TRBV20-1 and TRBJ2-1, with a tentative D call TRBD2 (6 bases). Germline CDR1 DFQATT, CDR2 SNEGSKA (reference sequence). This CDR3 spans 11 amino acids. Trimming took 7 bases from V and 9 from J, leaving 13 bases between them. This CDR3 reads CSVGEEGEQFF. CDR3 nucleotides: TGCAGTGTCGGGGAGGAAGGTGAGCAGTTCTTC.

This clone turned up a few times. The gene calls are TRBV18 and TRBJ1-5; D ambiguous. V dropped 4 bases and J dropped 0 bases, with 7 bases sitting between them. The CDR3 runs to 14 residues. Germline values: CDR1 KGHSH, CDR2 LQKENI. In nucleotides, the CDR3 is TGTGCCAGCTCACAGGAGAATAGCAATCAGCCCCAGCATTTT. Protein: CASSQENSNQPQHF.

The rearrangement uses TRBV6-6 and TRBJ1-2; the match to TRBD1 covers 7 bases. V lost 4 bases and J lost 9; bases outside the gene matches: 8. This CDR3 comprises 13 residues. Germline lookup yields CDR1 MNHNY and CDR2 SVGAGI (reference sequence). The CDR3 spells CASSSFDRDRYTF. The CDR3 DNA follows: TGTGCCAGCAGTTCTTTCGACAGGGACCGCTACACCTTC.

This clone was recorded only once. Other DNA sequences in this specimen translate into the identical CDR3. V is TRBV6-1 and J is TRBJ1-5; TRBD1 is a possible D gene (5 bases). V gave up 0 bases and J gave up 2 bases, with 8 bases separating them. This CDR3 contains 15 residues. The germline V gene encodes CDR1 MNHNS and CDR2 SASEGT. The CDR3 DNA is TGTGCCAGCAGTGAAGCGGGGGGAGGCAATCAGCCCCAGCATTTT. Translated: CASSEAGGGNQPQHF.

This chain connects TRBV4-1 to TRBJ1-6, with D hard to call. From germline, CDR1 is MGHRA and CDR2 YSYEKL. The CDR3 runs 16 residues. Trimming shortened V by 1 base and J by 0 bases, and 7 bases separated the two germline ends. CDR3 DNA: TGCGCCAGCAGCCAAGTGAGGAGCTCCTATAATTCACCCCTCCACTTT. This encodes CASSQVRSSYNSPLHF.

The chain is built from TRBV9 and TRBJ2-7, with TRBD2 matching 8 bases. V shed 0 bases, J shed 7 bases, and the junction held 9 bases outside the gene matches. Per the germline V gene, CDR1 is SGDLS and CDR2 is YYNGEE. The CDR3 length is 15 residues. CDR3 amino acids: CASSVALAVSGEQYF. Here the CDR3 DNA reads TGTGCCAGCAGCGTAGCACTAGCGGTTTCGGGGGAGCAGTACTTC.

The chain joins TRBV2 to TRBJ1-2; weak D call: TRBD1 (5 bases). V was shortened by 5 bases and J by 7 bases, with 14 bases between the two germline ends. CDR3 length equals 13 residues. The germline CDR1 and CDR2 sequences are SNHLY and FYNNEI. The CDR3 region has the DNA TGTGCCAGCAGTTTCCAGGGCGTAGGTGGCTACACCTTC. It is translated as CASSFQGVGGYTF.

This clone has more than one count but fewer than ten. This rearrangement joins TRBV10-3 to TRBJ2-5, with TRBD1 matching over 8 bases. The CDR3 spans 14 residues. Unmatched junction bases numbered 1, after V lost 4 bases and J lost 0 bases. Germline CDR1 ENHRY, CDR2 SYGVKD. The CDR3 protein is CAISGGQDQETQYF. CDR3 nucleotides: TGTGCCATCAGTGGGGGACAGGACCAAGAGACCCAGTACTTC.

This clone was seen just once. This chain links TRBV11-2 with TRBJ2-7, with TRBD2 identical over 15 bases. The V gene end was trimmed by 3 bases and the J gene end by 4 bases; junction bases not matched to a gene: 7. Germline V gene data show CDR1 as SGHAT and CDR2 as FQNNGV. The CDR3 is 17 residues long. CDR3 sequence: CASSFDGLAGGSYEQYF. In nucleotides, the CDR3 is TGTGCCAGCAGCTTCGACGGACTAGCGGGAGGGTCATACGAGCAGTACTTC.

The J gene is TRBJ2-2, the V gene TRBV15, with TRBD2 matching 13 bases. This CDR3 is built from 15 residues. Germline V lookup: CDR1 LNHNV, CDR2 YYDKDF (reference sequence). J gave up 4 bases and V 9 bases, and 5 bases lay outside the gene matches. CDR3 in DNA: TGTGCCACTGGACTAGCGGGAGTCATCACCGGGGAGCTGTTTTTT. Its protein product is CATGLAGVITGELFF.

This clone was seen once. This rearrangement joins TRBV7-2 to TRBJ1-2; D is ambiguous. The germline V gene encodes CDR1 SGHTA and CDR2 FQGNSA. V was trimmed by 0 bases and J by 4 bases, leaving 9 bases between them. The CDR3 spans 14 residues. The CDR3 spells CASSLATETYGYTF. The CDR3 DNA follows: TGTGCCAGCAGCTTAGCAACAGAAACCTATGGCTACACCTTC.

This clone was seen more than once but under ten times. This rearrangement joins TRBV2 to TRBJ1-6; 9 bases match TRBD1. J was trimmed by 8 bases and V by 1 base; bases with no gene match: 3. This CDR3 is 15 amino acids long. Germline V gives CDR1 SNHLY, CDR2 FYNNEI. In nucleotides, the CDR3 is TGTGCCAGCAGTGAAGAGGGACAGGGTTATTCACCCCTCCACTTT. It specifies CASSEEGQGYSPLHF.

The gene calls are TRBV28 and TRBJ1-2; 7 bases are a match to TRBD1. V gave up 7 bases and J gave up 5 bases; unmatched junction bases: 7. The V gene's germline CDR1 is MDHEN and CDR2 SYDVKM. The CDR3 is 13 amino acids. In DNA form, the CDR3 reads TGTGCCAGCAAGCGCGACAGGGCGTATGGCTACACCTTC. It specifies CASKRDRAYGYTF.

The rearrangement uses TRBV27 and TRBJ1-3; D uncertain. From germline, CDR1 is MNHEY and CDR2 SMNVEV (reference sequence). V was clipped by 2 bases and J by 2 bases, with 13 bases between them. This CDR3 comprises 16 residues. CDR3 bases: TGTGCCAGCAGTTTAAAATGGCCAGCGACTGGAAACACCATATATTTT. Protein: CASSLKWPATGNTIYF.

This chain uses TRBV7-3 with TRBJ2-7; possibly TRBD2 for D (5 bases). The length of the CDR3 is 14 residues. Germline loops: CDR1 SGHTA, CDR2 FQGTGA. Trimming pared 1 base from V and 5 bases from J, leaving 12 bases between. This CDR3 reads CASSLKGPGNEQYF. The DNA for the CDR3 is TGTGCCAGCAGCTTAAAGGGCCCCGGGAACGAGCAGTACTTC.

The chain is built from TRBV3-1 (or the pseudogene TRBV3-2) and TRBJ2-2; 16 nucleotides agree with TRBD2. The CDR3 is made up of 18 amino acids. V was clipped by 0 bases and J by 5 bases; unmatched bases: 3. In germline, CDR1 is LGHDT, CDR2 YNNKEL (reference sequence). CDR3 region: CASSQEGLAGGGTGELFF. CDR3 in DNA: TGTGCCAGCAGCCAAGAGGGACTAGCGGGAGGGGGTACCGGGGAGCTGTTTTTT.

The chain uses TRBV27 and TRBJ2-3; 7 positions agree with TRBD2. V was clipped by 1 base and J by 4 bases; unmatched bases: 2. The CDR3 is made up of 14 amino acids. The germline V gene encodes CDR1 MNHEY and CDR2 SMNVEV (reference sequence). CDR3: CASSLYAGADTQYF. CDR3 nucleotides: TGTGCCAGCAGTTTATACGCGGGAGCAGATACGCAGTATTTT.

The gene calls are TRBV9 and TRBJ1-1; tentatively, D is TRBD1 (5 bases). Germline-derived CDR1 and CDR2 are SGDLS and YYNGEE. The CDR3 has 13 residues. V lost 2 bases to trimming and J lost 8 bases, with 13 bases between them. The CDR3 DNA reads TGTGCCAGCAGCGTCCAGGGTTTTACAGAAGCTTTCTTT. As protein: CASSVQGFTEAFF.

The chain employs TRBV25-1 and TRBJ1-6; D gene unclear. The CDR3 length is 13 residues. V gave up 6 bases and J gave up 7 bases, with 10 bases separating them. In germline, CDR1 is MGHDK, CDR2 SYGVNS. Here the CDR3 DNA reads TGTGCCAGCAGGAGAGGAGAAAATTCACCCCTCCACTTT. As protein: CASRRGENSPLHF.

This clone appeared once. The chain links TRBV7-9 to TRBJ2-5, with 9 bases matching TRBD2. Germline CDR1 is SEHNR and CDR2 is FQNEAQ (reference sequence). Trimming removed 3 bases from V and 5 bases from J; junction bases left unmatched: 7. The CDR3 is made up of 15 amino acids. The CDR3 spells CASSFLVAGEETQYF. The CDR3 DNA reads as TGTGCCAGCAGCTTTTTGGTAGCGGGAGAGGAGACCCAGTACTTC.

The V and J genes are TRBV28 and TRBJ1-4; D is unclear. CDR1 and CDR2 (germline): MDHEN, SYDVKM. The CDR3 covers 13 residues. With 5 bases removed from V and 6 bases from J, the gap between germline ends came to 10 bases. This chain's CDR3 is CASSAAVDEKLFF. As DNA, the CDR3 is TGTGCCAGCAGTGCCGCAGTGGATGAAAAACTGTTTTTT.